This TCR beta chain was retrieved from a study of resident and recirculating memory T cells in vitiligo. In the study overall: Genomic DNA was extracted from whole homogenized samples, with no cell sorting.

Measured with immunoSEQ multiplex PCR; TCRdb has only the in-frame clones, and not every one. In the table there are roughly 80,000 clones, roughly 94% of which are singletons. Germline V gene lookup returns CDR1 LGHNA and CDR2 YNFKEQ. Germline trimming cut 0 bases from V and 3 bases from J; bases unmatched to any gene: 8. The length of the CDR3 is 18 residues. J is TRBJ2-2 and V is TRBV4-2, with TRBD2 matching over 9 bases. The receptor was derived from a male donor with vitiligo. The sequenced sample was blood. CDR3 region: CASSQDSGTSSHTGELFF. In nucleotides, the CDR3 is TGTGCCAGCAGCCAAGATAGCGGGACTAGCTCCCACACCGGGGAGCTGTTTTTT.